A selection of T cell receptor beta chains follows, all from one sample in a study of blood T cells in healthy people across ages. Each CDR3 protein is one row after TCRdb ran MiXCR on the 5' RACE reads. This repertoire shows about 1 million distinct CDR3 sequences, 45% found once; its top ten account for under 20%. The source material was blood. The receptors derive from a woman aged 55-69 years in good health. Each CDR3 is given with its conserved first and last residue. A D gene is named only where the DNA matches it firmly. Not every row has a clone size; where given, it reads once, few, many or a size class.

D: TRBD2
V: TRBV11-1
J: TRBJ2-6
size: .
CDR3: CASSFRLAGLSGANVLTF
DNA: TGTGCCAGCAGCTTCCGACTAGCGGGTCTCTCTGGGGCCAACGTCCTGACTTTC

D: .
V: TRBV10-3
J: TRBJ2-3
size: .
CDR3: CAIKGTTDTQYF
DNA: TGTGCCATCAAAGGGACCACAGATACGCAGTATTTT

D: TRBD2
V: TRBV4-1
J: TRBJ2-2
size: .
CDR3: CASSQPTSGSVSGELFF
DNA: TGCGCCAGCAGCCAACCCACTAGCGGGAGTGTATCCGGGGAGCTGTTTTTT

D: TRBD2
V: TRBV5-1
J: TRBJ2-3
size: many
CDR3: CASSLTLAGGADTQYF
DNA: TGCGCCAGCAGCTTAACCCTAGCGGGAGGAGCGGATACGCAGTATTTT

D: .
V: TRBV15
J: TRBJ2-7
size: few
CDR3: CATSSPEGTGAGYYEQYF
DNA: TGTGCCACCAGCAGCCCCGAGGGTACGGGAGCGGGCTACTACGAGCAGTACTTC

D: .
V: TRBV7-9
J: TRBJ1-1
size: few
CDR3: CASSLGFSEAFF
DNA: TGTGCCAGCAGCTTAGGGTTTTCTGAAGCTTTCTTT

D: TRBD1
V: TRBV27
J: TRBJ1-1
size: .
CDR3: CASRRQGTEAFF
DNA: TGTGCCAGCAGACGACAGGGGACTGAAGCTTTCTTT

D: TRBD2
V: TRBV6-2/TRBV6-3
J: TRBJ2-7
size: few
CDR3: CASSERGFEQYF
DNA: TGTGCCAGCAGTGAGCGGGGCTTCGAGCAGTACTTC

D: TRBD2
V: TRBV11-2
J: TRBJ2-1
size: .
CDR3: CASSFRRGGQDEQFF
DNA: TGTGCCAGCAGCTTTCGGCGGGGGGGCCAAGATGAGCAGTTCTTC

D: TRBD1
V: TRBV10-3
J: TRBJ1-2
size: .
CDR3: CAISTGGDYGYTF
DNA: TGTGCCATCAGCACAGGGGGCGACTATGGCTACACCTTC

D: .
V: TRBV7-9
J: TRBJ2-7
size: .
CDR3: CASSLDGTEYNEQYF
DNA: TGTGCCAGCAGCTTGGACGGGACGGAATACAATGAGCAGTACTTC

D: TRBD1
V: TRBV6-5
J: TRBJ1-5
size: .
CDR3: CASSYSDRGNQPQHF
DNA: TGTGCCAGCAGTTACTCGGACAGGGGTAATCAGCCCCAGCATTTT

D: TRBD2
V: TRBV5-3
J: TRBJ2-7
size: .
CDR3: CARSFPGLPETYEQYF
DNA: TGTGCCAGAAGCTTCCCGGGACTACCCGAAACCTACGAGCAGTACTTC

D: .
V: TRBV5-4
J: TRBJ1-6
size: .
CDR3: CASSLAERNSPLHF
DNA: TGTGCCAGCAGCTTGGCCGAGCGTAATTCACCCCTCCACTTT

D: .
V: TRBV5-6
J: TRBJ2-4
size: .
CDR3: CASSSNVGEYF
DNA: TGTGCCAGCAGCTCGAATGTCGGGGAGTACTTC

D: .
V: TRBV4-1
J: TRBJ2-3
size: .
CDR3: CASSLSRWADTQYF
DNA: TGCGCCAGCAGCCTGAGTAGGTGGGCAGATACGCAGTATTTT

D: .
V: TRBV9
J: TRBJ2-1
size: .
CDR3: CASSVDGGAYNEQFF
DNA: TGTGCCAGCAGCGTAGATGGGGGCGCCTACAATGAGCAGTTCTTC

D: .
V: TRBV7-9
J: TRBJ2-7
size: .
CDR3: CASSFTETYEQYF
DNA: TGTGCCAGCAGCTTTACAGAAACCTACGAGCAGTACTTC

D: .
V: TRBV7-2
J: TRBJ2-3
size: .
CDR3: CASSRTLGATDTQYF
DNA: TGTGCCAGCAGCCGTACACTTGGTGCCACAGATACGCAGTATTTT

D: .
V: TRBV14
J: TRBJ2-3
size: .
CDR3: CASSQGTRQGDTQYF
DNA: TGTGCCAGCAGCCAAGGGACACGCCAAGGAGATACGCAGTATTTT

D: TRBD2
V: TRBV6-6
J: TRBJ2-3
size: .
CDR3: CASGRTSETDTQYF
DNA: TGTGCCAGCGGCCGGACTAGCGAAACAGATACGCAGTATTTT

D: TRBD1
V: TRBV3-1
J: TRBJ1-2
size: .
CDR3: CASSPWTGSYGYTF
DNA: TGTGCCAGCAGCCCGTGGACAGGGAGCTATGGCTACACCTTC

D: .
V: TRBV20-1
J: TRBJ2-1
size: .
CDR3: CSARDRLARPLTYNEQFF
DNA: TGCAGTGCTAGAGATCGGCTAGCGAGACCATTAACCTACAATGAGCAGTTCTTC

D: .
V: TRBV2
J: TRBJ2-7
size: .
CDR3: CASRGDPLVGEQYF
DNA: TGTGCCAGCAGGGGGGATCCACTCGTGGGCGAGCAGTACTTC

D: TRBD2
V: TRBV20-1
J: TRBJ2-7
size: few
CDR3: CSARGQGGPYEQYF
DNA: TGCAGTGCCCGTGGGCAGGGAGGGCCCTACGAGCAGTACTTC

D: .
V: TRBV18
J: TRBJ2-5
size: few
CDR3: CASSVFSTEGEQYF
DNA: TGTGCCAGCTCAGTGTTTTCTACAGAAGGAGAGCAGTACTTC

D: TRBD2
V: TRBV5-6
J: TRBJ2-7
size: .
CDR3: CASSWSGRDYEQYF
DNA: TGTGCCAGCAGCTGGAGCGGGAGAGACTACGAGCAGTACTTC

D: .
V: TRBV18
J: TRBJ2-3
size: .
CDR3: CASSLSVGDTQYF
DNA: TGTGCCAGCTCATTATCAGTGGGAGATACGCAGTATTTT

D: TRBD2
V: TRBV27
J: TRBJ2-5
size: .
CDR3: CASSFKGGTSGRRMETQYF
DNA: TGTGCCAGCAGTTTTAAGGGGGGCACTAGCGGGAGGAGGATGGAGACCCAGTACTTC

D: .
V: TRBV12-3/TRBV12-4
J: TRBJ2-1
size: few
CDR3: CASRPTSTHEQFF
DNA: TGTGCCAGCAGACCGACTAGTACGCATGAGCAGTTCTTC

D: TRBD2
V: TRBV12-3/TRBV12-4
J: TRBJ2-1
size: .
CDR3: CASGTSGRTNEQFF
DNA: TGTGCCAGCGGGACTAGCGGGAGAACCAATGAGCAGTTCTTC

D: TRBD1
V: TRBV7-8
J: TRBJ2-7
size: .
CDR3: CASSLSDRVYEQYF
DNA: TGTGCCAGCAGCTTATCGGACAGGGTCTACGAGCAGTACTTC

D: TRBD2
V: TRBV20-1
J: TRBJ2-1
size: .
CDR3: CSASWLAGGGREQFF
DNA: TGCAGTGCTAGCTGGCTAGCGGGAGGTGGACGGGAGCAGTTCTTC

D: TRBD1
V: TRBV28
J: TRBJ2-4
size: .
CDR3: CASKQGAKQYF
DNA: TGTGCCAGTAAACAGGGGGCGAAGCAGTACTTC

D: .
V: TRBV29-1
J: TRBJ2-7
size: few
CDR3: CSVARSSEQYF
DNA: TGCAGCGTTGCCAGGTCGAGCGAGCAGTACTTC

D: .
V: TRBV4-2
J: TRBJ2-7
size: .
CDR3: CASSQVFLVGPGGLDYEQYF
DNA: TGTGCCAGCAGCCAAGTGTTTCTAGTGGGACCAGGGGGGTTGGACTACGAGCAGTACTTC

D: .
V: TRBV3-1
J: TRBJ2-2
size: .
CDR3: CASSQPIRTGELFF
DNA: TGTGCCAGCAGCCAACCCATCAGAACCGGGGAGCTGTTTTTT

D: TRBD2
V: TRBV7-8
J: TRBJ2-1
size: .
CDR3: CASSWNSREDSYNEQFF
DNA: TGTGCCAGCAGCTGGAATTCGCGGGAGGACTCCTACAATGAGCAGTTCTTC

D: .
V: TRBV20-1
J: TRBJ1-1
size: .
CDR3: CSARVLGNTEAFF
DNA: TGCAGTGCTCGGGTGCTGGGGAACACTGAAGCTTTCTTT

D: TRBD1
V: TRBV12-3/TRBV12-4
J: TRBJ1-4
size: .
CDR3: CASSPRQGGEKLFF
DNA: TGTGCCAGCAGCCCGAGACAGGGGGGTGAAAAACTGTTTTTT

D: .
V: TRBV6-1
J: TRBJ2-7
size: few
CDR3: CASRLGGLSYEQYF
DNA: TGTGCCAGCAGATTAGGAGGGCTTTCTTACGAGCAGTACTTC

D: .
V: TRBV11-2
J: TRBJ2-5
size: .
CDR3: CAGSLELLEIQETQYF
DNA: TGTGCCGGCAGCTTAGAGTTATTAGAGATACAAGAGACCCAGTACTTC

D: TRBD1
V: TRBV29-1
J: TRBJ2-5
size: few
CDR3: CSVGGGQARFGETQYF
DNA: TGCAGCGTTGGGGGTGGACAGGCCCGTTTTGGGGAGACCCAGTACTTC

D: .
V: TRBV4-1
J: TRBJ2-5
size: many
CDR3: CASSQGPATQETQYF
DNA: TGCGCCAGCAGCCAGGGCCCGGCTACCCAAGAGACCCAGTACTTC

D: TRBD1
V: TRBV24-1
J: TRBJ2-1
size: once
CDR3: CATSDLWTGGHEQFF
DNA: TGTGCCACCAGTGATTTGTGGACAGGGGGGCATGAGCAGTTCTTC

D: TRBD1
V: TRBV6-5
J: TRBJ1-1
size: .
CDR3: CASSYKGATEAFF
DNA: TGTGCCAGCAGTTATAAGGGGGCAACTGAAGCTTTCTTT

D: .
V: TRBV20-1
J: TRBJ1-1
size: .
CDR3: CSAREPEPPFMNTEAFF
DNA: TGCAGTGCTAGAGAACCAGAGCCACCATTCATGAACACTGAAGCTTTCTTT

D: .
V: TRBV6-5
J: TRBJ1-5
size: .
CDR3: CASSYDPEGQPQHF
DNA: TGTGCCAGCAGTTACGACCCGGAGGGACAGCCCCAGCATTTT

D: .
V: TRBV2
J: TRBJ2-1
size: few
CDR3: CASSLFLGPNEQFF
DNA: TGTGCCAGCAGCCTTTTTCTAGGGCCCAATGAGCAGTTCTTC

D: .
V: TRBV5-1
J: TRBJ2-5
size: .
CDR3: CASSNTPQETQYF
DNA: TGCGCCAGCAGCAACACTCCTCAAGAGACCCAGTACTTC

D: .
V: TRBV11-2
J: TRBJ2-7
size: many
CDR3: CASSSPPPYEQYF
DNA: TGTGCCAGCAGCTCCCCCCCACCCTACGAGCAGTACTTC

D: .
V: TRBV20-1
J: TRBJ2-7
size: few
CDR3: CSARDTDPYEQYF
DNA: TGCAGTGCTAGAGATACGGACCCCTACGAGCAGTACTTC

D: .
V: TRBV2
J: TRBJ2-1
size: .
CDR3: CASKIGLYNEQFF
DNA: TGTGCCAGCAAAATTGGACTGTACAATGAGCAGTTCTTC

D: TRBD1
V: TRBV7-8
J: TRBJ2-7
size: .
CDR3: CASSLRKDRGYEQYF
DNA: TGTGCCAGCAGCTTACGCAAGGACAGGGGTTACGAGCAGTACTTC

D: .
V: TRBV29-1
J: TRBJ2-3
size: .
CDR3: CSVGLGTDTQYF
DNA: TGCAGCGTTGGTCTGGGCACAGATACGCAGTATTTT

D: .
V: TRBV5-1
J: TRBJ2-6
size: .
CDR3: CASSGWRGLATGANVLTF
DNA: TGCGCCAGCAGCGGCTGGAGGGGCCTAGCGACCGGGGCCAACGTCCTGACTTTC

D: TRBD2
V: TRBV29-1
J: TRBJ2-3
size: .
CDR3: CSVKAGVSTDTQYF
DNA: TGCAGCGTTAAAGCGGGAGTCAGCACAGATACGCAGTATTTT

D: .
V: TRBV5-1
J: TRBJ2-7
size: .
CDR3: CASAEPQSNEQYF
DNA: TGCGCCAGCGCAGAGCCACAGTCGAACGAGCAGTACTTC

D: .
V: TRBV12-3/TRBV12-4
J: TRBJ1-2
size: few
CDR3: CASRGDLGFYGYTF
DNA: TGTGCCAGCAGGGGGGACCTGGGCTTTTATGGCTACACCTTC

D: TRBD2
V: TRBV28
J: TRBJ2-7
size: .
CDR3: CASSLQGLAGSTYEQYF
DNA: TGTGCCAGCAGTTTACAGGGACTAGCGGGAAGCACGTACGAGCAGTACTTC